This note documents a single T cell receptor beta chain sequence. Germline V gives CDR1 SGHTA, CDR2 FQGNSA. Trimming cost V 5 bases and J 8 bases; bases outside gene matches: 10. The CDR3 consists of 15 residues. As processed by the authors: Researchers report that nucleated cell counts were estimated from reference gene primer amplification. Some clones are missing from TCRdb's copy, which holds only in-frame ones; the method was immunoSEQ multiplex PCR. V and J calls and clone size are copied from that table; D and trimming were computed from the DNA. The sample holds about 250,000 clones; about 80% are singletons and the top ten take more than 3%. This sample was included in a study of blood T cell repertoires in COVID-19.

Sequencing was done on a sample of PBMCs or T cells enriched from blood (not recorded which). This receptor was taken from a man aged 50-60 years who had recovered from COVID-19. This chain links TRBV7-2 with TRBJ1-4; 8 bases fit TRBD1. As DNA, the CDR3 is TGTGCCAGCAGCCCCGCCCGGACAGGGAGGGAAAAACTGTTTTTT. Amino acid sequence: CASSPARTGREKLFF. Supplemented by reference TRBV7-2 and TRBJ1-4, the full variable domain reads GAGVSQSPSNKVTEKGKDVELRCDPISGHTALYWYRQSLGQGLEFLIYFQGNSAPDKSGLPSDRFSAERTGGSVSTLTIQRTQQEDSAVYLCASSPARTGREKLFFGSGTQLSVL.